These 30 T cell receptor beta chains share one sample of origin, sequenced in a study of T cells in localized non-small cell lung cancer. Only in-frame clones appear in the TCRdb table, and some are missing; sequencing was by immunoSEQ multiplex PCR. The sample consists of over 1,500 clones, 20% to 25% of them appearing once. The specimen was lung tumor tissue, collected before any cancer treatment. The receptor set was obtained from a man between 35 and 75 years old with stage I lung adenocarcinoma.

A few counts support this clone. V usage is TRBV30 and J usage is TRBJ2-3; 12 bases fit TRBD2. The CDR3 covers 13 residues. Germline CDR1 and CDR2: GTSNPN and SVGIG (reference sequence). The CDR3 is CASTSGGTDTQYF. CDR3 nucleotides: TGTGCGTCGACTAGCGGGGGAACAGATACGCAGTATTTT.

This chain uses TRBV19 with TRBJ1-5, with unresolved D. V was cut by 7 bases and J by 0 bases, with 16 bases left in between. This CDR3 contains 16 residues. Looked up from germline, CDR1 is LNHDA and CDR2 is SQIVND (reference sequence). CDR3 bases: TGTGCCAGTATGAATACCTGGGGATATAGCAATCAGCCCCAGCATTTT. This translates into CASMNTWGYSNQPQHF.

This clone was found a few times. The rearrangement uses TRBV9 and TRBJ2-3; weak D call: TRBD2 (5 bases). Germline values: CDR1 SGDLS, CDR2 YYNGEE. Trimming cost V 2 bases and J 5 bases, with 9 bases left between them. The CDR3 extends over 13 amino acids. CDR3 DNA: TGTGCCAGCAGCGTCTCTAGCCGAGATACGCAGTATTTT. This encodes CASSVSSRDTQYF. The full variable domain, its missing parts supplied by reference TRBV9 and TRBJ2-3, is DSGVTQTPKHLITATGQRVTLRCSPRSGDLSVYWYQQSLDQGLQFLIQYYNGEERAKGNILERFSAQQFPDLHSELNLSSLELGDSALYFCASSVSSRDTQYFGPGTRLTVL.

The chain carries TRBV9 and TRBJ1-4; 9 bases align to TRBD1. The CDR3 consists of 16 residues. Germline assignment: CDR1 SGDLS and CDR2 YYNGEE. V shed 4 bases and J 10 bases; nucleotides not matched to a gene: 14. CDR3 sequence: CASSPKGGQGGGKLFF. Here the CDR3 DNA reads TGTGCCAGCAGCCCCAAGGGGGGACAGGGCGGCGGAAAACTGTTTTTT.

The CDR3 spells CASSVDPSGGDNEQFF. The CDR3 DNA reads TGTGCCAGCAGCGTAGACCCAAGCGGGGGGGACAATGAGCAGTTCTTC. V and J are TRBV9 and TRBJ2-1, with 10 bases identical to TRBD2. Germline trimming cut 0 bases from V and 5 bases from J; bases unmatched to any gene: 5. The CDR3 covers 16 residues. Germline assignment: CDR1 SGDLS and CDR2 YYNGEE.

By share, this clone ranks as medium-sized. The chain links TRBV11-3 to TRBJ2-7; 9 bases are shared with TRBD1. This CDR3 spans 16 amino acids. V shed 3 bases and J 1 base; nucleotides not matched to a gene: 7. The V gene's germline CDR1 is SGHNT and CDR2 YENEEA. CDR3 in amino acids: CASSLSADRGSYEQYF. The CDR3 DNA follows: TGTGCCAGCAGCTTGAGTGCCGACAGGGGGTCCTACGAGCAGTACTTC.

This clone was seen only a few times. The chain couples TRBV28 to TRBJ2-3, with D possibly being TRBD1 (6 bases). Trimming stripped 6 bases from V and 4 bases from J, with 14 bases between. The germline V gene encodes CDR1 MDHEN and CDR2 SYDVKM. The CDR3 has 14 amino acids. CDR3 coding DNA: TGTGCCAGCAGCCACCCGACAGGCTCAGATACGCAGTATTTT. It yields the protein CASSHPTGSDTQYF.

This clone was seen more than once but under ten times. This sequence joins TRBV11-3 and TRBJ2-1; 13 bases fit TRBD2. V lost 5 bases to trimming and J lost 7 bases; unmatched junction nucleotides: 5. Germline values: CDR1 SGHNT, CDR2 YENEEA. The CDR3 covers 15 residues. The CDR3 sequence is CASSRPGLAGNEQFF. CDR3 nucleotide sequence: TGTGCCAGCAGCAGACCGGGACTAGCGGGAAATGAGCAGTTCTTC. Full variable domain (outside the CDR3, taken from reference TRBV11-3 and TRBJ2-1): EAGVVQSPRYKIIEKKQPVAFWCNPISGHNTLYWYLQNLGQGPELLIRYENEEAVDDSQLPKDRFSAERLKGVDSTLKIQPAELGDSAVYLCASSRPGLAGNEQFFGPGTRLTVL.

CDR3 sequence reads: CSVVARGANYGYTF. CDR3 DNA: TGCAGCGTTGTAGCTCGGGGGGCGAACTATGGCTACACCTTC. This chain joins TRBV29-1 and TRBJ1-2; possible D gene TRBD1, 6 bases. Per the germline V gene, CDR1 is SQVTM and CDR2 is ANQGSEA. The CDR3 spans 14 residues. Trimming stripped 4 bases from V and 2 bases from J, with 14 bases between.

Written as DNA, the CDR3 is TGTGCCAGCAGCTTAGAGGTGGGGCGCGAGGGTCGGGAAAAACTGTTTTTT. This encodes CASSLEVGREGREKLFF. This chain connects TRBV11-3 to TRBJ1-4, with a possible D match to TRBD1 (5 bases). V was clipped by 0 bases and J by 8 bases, with 19 bases between them. CDR1 is SGHNT and CDR2 is YENEEA in the germline V gene. The CDR3 is 17 amino acids.

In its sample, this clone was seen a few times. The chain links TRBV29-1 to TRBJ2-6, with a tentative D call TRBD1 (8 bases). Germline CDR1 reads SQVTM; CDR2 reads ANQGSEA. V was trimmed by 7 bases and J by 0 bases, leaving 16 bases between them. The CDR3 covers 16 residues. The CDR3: CSAEQGGSSGANVLTF. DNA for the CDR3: TGCAGCGCAGAACAGGGGGGGAGCTCTGGGGCCAACGTCCTGACTTTC.

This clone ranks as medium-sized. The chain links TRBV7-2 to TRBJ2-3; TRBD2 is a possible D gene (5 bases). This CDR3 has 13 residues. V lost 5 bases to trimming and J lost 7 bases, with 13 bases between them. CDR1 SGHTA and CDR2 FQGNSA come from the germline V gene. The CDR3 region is CASSHPDGNTQYF. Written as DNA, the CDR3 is TGTGCCAGCAGCCATCCGGACGGGAATACGCAGTATTTT.

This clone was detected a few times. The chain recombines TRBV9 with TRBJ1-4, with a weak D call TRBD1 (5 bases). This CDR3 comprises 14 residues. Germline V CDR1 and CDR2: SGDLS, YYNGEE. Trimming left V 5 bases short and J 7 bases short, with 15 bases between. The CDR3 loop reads CASRREAGPEKLFF. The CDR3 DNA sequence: TGTGCCAGCAGAAGAGAGGCAGGGCCTGAAAAACTGTTTTTT.

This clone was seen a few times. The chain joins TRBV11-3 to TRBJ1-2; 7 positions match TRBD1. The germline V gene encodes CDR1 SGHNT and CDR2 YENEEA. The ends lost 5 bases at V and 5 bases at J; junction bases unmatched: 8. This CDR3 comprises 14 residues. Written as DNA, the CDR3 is TGTGCCAGCAGCCTCCGTTACAGGGGTTATGGCTACACCTTC. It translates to CASSLRYRGYGYTF.

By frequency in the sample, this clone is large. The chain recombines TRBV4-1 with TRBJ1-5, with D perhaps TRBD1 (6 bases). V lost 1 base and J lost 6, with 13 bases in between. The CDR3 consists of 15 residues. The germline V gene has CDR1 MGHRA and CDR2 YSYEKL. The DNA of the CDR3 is TGCGCCAGCAGCCAAGGACAAGGGGGAGGTCAGCCCCAGCATTTT. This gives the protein CASSQGQGGGQPQHF.

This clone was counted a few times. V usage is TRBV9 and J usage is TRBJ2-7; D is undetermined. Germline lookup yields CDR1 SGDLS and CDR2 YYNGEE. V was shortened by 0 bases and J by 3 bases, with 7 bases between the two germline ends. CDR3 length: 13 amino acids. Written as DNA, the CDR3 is TGTGCCAGCAGCGTAGGGGGTCTCTACGAGCAGTACTTC. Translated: CASSVGGLYEQYF.

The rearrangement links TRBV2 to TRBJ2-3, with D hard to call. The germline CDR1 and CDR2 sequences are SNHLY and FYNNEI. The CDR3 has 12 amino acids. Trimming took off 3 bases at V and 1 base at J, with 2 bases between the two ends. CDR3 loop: CASSEGTDTQYF. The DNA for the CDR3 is TGTGCCAGCAGTGAGGGCACAGATACGCAGTATTTT.

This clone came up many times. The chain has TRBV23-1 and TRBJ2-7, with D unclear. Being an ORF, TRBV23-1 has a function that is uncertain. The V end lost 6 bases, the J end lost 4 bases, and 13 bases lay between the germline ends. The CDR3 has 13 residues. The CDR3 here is CASSQELPYEQYF. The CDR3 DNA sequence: TGCGCCAGCAGCCAAGAACTCCCTTACGAGCAGTACTTC.

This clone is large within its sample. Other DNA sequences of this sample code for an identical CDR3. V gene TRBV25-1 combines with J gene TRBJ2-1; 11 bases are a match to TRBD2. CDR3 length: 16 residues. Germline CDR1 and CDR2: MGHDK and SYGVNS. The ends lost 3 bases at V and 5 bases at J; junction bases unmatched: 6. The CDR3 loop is CASSEFSGGADNEQFF. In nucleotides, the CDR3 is TGTGCCAGCAGTGAGTTTAGCGGGGGGGCGGACAATGAGCAGTTCTTC.

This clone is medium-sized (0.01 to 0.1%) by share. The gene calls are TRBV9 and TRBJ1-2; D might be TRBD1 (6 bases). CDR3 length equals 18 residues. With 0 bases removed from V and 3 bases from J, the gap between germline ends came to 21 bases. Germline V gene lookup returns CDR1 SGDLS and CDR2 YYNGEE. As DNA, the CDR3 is TGTGCCAGCAGCGTAGGGACAGCCGAGGTGAGAGCGGACTATGGCTACACCTTC. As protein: CASSVGTAEVRADYGYTF. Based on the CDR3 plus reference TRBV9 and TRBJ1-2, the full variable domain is DSGVTQTPKHLITATGQRVTLRCSPRSGDLSVYWYQQSLDQGLQFLIQYYNGEERAKGNILERFSAQQFPDLHSELNLSSLELGDSALYFCASSVGTAEVRADYGYTFGSGTRLTVV.

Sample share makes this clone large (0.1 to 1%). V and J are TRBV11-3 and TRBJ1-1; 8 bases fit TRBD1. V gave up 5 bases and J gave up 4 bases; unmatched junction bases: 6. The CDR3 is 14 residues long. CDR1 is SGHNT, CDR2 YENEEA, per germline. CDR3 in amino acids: CASSPQGGSTEAFF. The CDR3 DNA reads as TGTGCCAGCAGCCCACAGGGGGGATCCACTGAAGCTTTCTTT.

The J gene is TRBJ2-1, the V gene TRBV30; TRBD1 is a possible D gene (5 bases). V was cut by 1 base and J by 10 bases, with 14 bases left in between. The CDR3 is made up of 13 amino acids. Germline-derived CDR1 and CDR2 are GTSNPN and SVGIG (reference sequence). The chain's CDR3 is CAWSDRTLGEQFF. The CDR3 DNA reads TGTGCCTGGAGTGACAGGACGCTAGGAGAGCAGTTCTTC.

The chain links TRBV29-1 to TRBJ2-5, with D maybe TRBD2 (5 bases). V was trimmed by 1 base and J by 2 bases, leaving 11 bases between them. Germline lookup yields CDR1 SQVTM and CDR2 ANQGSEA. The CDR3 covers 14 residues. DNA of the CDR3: TGCAGCGTTGAAGGGTCTAGCCGACAAGAGACCCAGTACTTC. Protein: CSVEGSSRQETQYF.

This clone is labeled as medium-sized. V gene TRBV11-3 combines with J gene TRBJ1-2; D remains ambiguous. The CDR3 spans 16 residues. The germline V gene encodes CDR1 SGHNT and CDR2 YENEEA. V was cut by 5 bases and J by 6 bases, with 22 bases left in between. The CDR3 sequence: CASSPRWVAGSDGYTF. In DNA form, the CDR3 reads TGTGCCAGCAGCCCACGCTGGGTGGCGGGGAGCGATGGCTACACCTTC.

The CDR3, as DNA: TGTGCCAGCTCACCACCGGGCCGTGAGGGGGCCAGGTACGAGCAGTACTTC. This encodes CASSPPGREGARYEQYF. This rearrangement joins TRBV18 to TRBJ2-7; 7 bases agree with TRBD1. The CDR3 has 17 residues. Losses at the gene ends were 0 bases for V and 4 bases for J; bases not matched to a gene: 12. Germline values: CDR1 KGHSH, CDR2 LQKENI.

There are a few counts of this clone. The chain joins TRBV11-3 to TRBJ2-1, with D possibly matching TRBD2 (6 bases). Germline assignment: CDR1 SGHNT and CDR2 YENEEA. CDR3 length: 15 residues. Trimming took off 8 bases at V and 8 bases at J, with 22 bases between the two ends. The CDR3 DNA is TGTGCCAGCTTGACGACGGGGACTTTCATGGATGAGCAGTTCTTC. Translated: CASLTTGTFMDEQFF.

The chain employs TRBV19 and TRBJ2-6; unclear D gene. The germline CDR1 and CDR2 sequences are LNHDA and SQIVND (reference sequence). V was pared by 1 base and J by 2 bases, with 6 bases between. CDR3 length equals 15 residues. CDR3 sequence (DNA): TGTGCCAGTAGTATAGCATTAACTGGGGCCAACGTCCTGACTTTC. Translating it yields CASSIALTGANVLTF.

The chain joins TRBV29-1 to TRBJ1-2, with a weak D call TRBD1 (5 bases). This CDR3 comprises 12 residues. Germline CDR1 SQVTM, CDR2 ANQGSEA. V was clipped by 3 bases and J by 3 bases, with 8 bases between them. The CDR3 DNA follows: TGCAGCGTTGACAGGGTCTACTATGGCTACACCTTC. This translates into CSVDRVYYGYTF.

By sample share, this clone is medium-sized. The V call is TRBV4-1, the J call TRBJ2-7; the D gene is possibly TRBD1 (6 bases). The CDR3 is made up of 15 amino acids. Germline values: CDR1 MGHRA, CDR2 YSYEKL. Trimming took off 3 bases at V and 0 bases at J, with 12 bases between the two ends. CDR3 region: CASSQPDRLSYEQYF. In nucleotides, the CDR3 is TGCGCCAGCAGCCAGCCAGACAGGCTCTCCTACGAGCAGTACTTC.

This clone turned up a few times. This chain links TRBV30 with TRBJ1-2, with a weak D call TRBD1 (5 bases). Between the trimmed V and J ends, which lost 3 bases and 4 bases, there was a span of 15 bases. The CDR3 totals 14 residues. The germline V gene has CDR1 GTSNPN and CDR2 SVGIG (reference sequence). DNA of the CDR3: TGTGCCTGGAGGGCCCCGGGACCCTGCTATGGCTACACCTTC. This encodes CAWRAPGPCYGYTF.